A selection of T cell receptor beta chains follows, all from one sample in a study of T cell repertoires in cytomegalovirus infection. MiXCR, applied by TCRdb to the reads, yields one record per CDR3 protein. The sample yields nearly 700,000 distinct CDR3 sequences, about 33% seen once. Antigen specificity for these receptors is unknown. Here the sequenced sample was cultured PBMCs, taken from culture after CMV antigen stimulation. The receptors come from a human donor in good health (CMV status not recorded). Some clones in this sample may be carry-over from other donors' samples. The CDR3 runs from the conserved cysteine through the conserved F or W. A D gene is named only where the DNA matches it firmly. Size values are once, few and many counts, or a class for expanded clones, and some rows have none.

v_call,cdr3_length,d_call,clone_size,j_call,cdr3_nt,cdr3_aa
TRBV7-2,16,TRBD2,NA,TRBJ2-2,TGTGCCAGCAGCCTCGGGACTAGCGGGGGTCGGGGGGAGCTGTTTTTT,CASSLGTSGGRGELFF
TRBV10-2,17,TRBD2,NA,TRBJ2-3,TGCGCCAGCAGTGGGGGGACTAGCGGGAGGTTCGGAGATACGCAGTATTTT,CASSGGTSGRFGDTQYF
TRBV6-5,14,TRBD1,NA,TRBJ1-1,TGTGCCAGCAAAACCGACAGGGAGGGCACTGAAGCTTTCTTT,CASKTDREGTEAFF
TRBV11-2,16,TRBD1,NA,TRBJ2-3,TGTGCCAGCAGACACAAAAGGACAGGTAGCACAGATACGCAGTATTTT,CASRHKRTGSTDTQYF
TRBV20-1,17,NA,NA,TRBJ1-5,TGCAGTGCTAGACGAAGCGACAGATACGAGGGCAATCAGCCCCAGCATTTT,CSARRSDRYEGNQPQHF
TRBV4-1,12,NA,NA,TRBJ1-3,TGTGCCAGCAGCCAGGTCGGAAACACCATATATTTT,CASSQVGNTIYF
TRBV7-8,13,TRBD2,NA,TRBJ2-1,TGTGCCAGCAGCCCCTCTAGCGGCAATGAGCAGTTCTTC,CASSPSSGNEQFF
TRBV5-6,14,NA,few,TRBJ1-6,TGTGCCAGCAGCTTGGTTCAGCTTAATTCACCCCTCCACTTT,CASSLVQLNSPLHF
TRBV2,14,TRBD1,NA,TRBJ1-1,TGTGCCAACAGCCAAGGGACAGCGGGAACTGAAGCTTTCTTT,CANSQGTAGTEAFF
TRBV19,15,TRBD1,NA,TRBJ1-5,TGTGCCAGTAGACTGGGACAGTTCCGCCATCAGCCCCAGCATTTT,CASRLGQFRHQPQHF
TRBV7-2,15,NA,NA,TRBJ2-1,TGTGCCAGCCTCCCGGAAGCCCGCTGGCACAATGAGCAGTTCTTC,CASLPEARWHNEQFF
TRBV6-4,16,TRBD2,NA,TRBJ2-3,TGTGCCAGCAGTGACTCGGGGGGGTTAGCCGCAGATACGCAGTATTTT,CASSDSGGLAADTQYF
TRBV5-6,11,NA,NA,TRBJ2-7,TGTGCCAGCCAGGGGGGCGGCGAGCAGTACTTC,CASQGGGEQYF
TRBV6-2/TRBV6-3,15,TRBD1,NA,TRBJ2-1,TGTGCCAGCAGGGGTCCTGGGACAGGGAACAATGAGCAGTTCTTC,CASRGPGTGNNEQFF
TRBV15,17,TRBD2,NA,TRBJ2-1,TGTGCCACCAGCCCCCGACTAGCGGGAGCCTCCTACAATGAGCAGTTCTTC,CATSPRLAGASYNEQFF
TRBV20-1,11,NA,few,TRBJ2-7,TGCAGTGCTAGGACAGAGGGCGAGCAGTACTTC,CSARTEGEQYF
TRBV6-1,18,NA,NA,TRBJ1-2,TGTGCCAGCAAGATAGGGGTCACAGATCAACCCGCTAACTATGGCTACACCTTC,CASKIGVTDQPANYGYTF
TRBV7-9,13,NA,once,TRBJ2-1,TGTGCCAGCAGCTTAGGGGATGCGAATGAGCAGTTCTTC,CASSLGDANEQFF
TRBV2,17,TRBD2,NA,TRBJ2-3,TGTGCCAGCAGTGATCTGTTAGGCGGGGGAAGCACAGATACGCAGTATTTT,CASSDLLGGGSTDTQYF
TRBV6-1,18,NA,NA,TRBJ2-4,TGTGCCAGCAGTGAAGCCAATGGAGAGGGCCTAGCCAAAAACATTCAGTACTTC,CASSEANGEGLAKNIQYF
TRBV7-2,13,NA,few,TRBJ1-2,TGTGCCAGCAGCTTCGACGGGATCTATGGCTACACCTTC,CASSFDGIYGYTF
TRBV27,16,TRBD1,few,TRBJ2-3,TGTGCCAGCAGTGCCCCGGGACAGGGGGCCCCAGATACGCAGTATTTT,CASSAPGQGAPDTQYF
TRBV6-1,14,NA,NA,TRBJ1-3,TGTGCCAGCAGGCTAGGGGGCTCTGGAAACACCATATATTTT,CASRLGGSGNTIYF
TRBV12-3/TRBV12-4,16,TRBD1,NA,TRBJ1-4,TGTGCCAGCAGTTTTGGACAGGACAGCGGTAATGAAAAACTGTTTTTT,CASSFGQDSGNEKLFF
TRBV20-1,15,NA,NA,TRBJ2-3,TGCAGTGCCACCGCGCCCAGGGCCCGCACAGATACGCAGTATTTT,CSATAPRARTDTQYF
TRBV7-2,14,NA,many,TRBJ1-4,TGTGCCAGCAGCTTAGCCCGTATAAATGAAAAACTGTTTTTT,CASSLARINEKLFF
TRBV12-3/TRBV12-4,11,NA,NA,TRBJ1-2,TGTGCCAGCAGTTCGAACTCCGGCTACACCTTC,CASSSNSGYTF
TRBV7-8,13,NA,NA,TRBJ2-7,TGTGCCAGCAGCTTAGGGACTACTAGGGAGCAGTACTTC,CASSLGTTREQYF
TRBV5-1,15,NA,NA,TRBJ1-1,TGCGCCAGCAGCGAAGGGGACGGCCGAGGGACTGAAGCTTTCTTT,CASSEGDGRGTEAFF
TRBV27,14,NA,few,TRBJ2-2,TGTGCCAGCAGTTTATCGATTCTCACCGGGGAGCTGTTTTTT,CASSLSILTGELFF